The source of this T cell receptor beta chain is a study of blood T cells in healthy people across ages. This clonotype has more than one count but fewer than ten. What it recognizes is unknown. The ends were cut back, 5 bases at V and 0 bases at J, with 11 bases in the middle. Germline V CDR1 and CDR2: DFQATT, SNEGSKA (reference sequence). The CDR3 spans 14 residues. Combining a sample-barcoded 5' primer with a J-beta primer mix, a second PCR ran for 7 to 11 cycles. TCRdb reprocessed the 5' RACE reads with MiXCR, giving one entry per CDR3 protein. The sample lists more than 800,000 distinct CDR3 sequences; around 26% were seen once. The donors, all healthy, were Caucasians living in Russia, aged roughly 6 to 90. Overall study results and limits: Compared with aged donors, long-lived donors showed fewer expanded clones, suggesting selection.

V is TRBV20-1 and J is TRBJ1-5; D may be TRBD1 (5 bases). The sequence derives from a woman at least 80 years old in good health. The sequencing input was blood. Here the CDR3 DNA reads TGCAGTGCTCGGGACGGACATAGCAATCAGCCCCAGCATTTT. It encodes CSARDGHSNQPQHF.